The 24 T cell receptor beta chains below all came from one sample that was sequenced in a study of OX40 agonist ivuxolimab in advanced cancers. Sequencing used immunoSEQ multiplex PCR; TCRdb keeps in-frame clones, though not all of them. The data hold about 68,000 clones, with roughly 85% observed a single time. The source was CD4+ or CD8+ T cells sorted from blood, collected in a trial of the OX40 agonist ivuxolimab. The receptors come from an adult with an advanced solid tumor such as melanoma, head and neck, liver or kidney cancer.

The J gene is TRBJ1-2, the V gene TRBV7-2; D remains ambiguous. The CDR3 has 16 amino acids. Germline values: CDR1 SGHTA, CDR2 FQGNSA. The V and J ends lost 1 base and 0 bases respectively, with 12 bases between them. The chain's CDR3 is CASSLDGRGANYGYTF. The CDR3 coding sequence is TGTGCCAGCAGCTTAGACGGGCGGGGAGCTAACTATGGCTACACCTTC.

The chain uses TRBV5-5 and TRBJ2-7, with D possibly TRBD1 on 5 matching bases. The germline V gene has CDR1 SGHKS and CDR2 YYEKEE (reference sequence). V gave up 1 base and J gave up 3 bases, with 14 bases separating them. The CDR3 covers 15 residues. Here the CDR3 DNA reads TGTGCCAGCAGCTTGTCTCAGGGCAGAGGCTACGAGCAGTACTTC. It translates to CASSLSQGRGYEQYF.

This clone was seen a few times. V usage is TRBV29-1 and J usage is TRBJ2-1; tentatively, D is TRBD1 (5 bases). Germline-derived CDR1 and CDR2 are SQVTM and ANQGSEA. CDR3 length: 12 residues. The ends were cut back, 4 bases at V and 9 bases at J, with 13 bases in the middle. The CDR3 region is CSVGSLQGEQFF. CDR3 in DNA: TGCAGCGTTGGGAGCCTCCAGGGTGAGCAGTTCTTC.

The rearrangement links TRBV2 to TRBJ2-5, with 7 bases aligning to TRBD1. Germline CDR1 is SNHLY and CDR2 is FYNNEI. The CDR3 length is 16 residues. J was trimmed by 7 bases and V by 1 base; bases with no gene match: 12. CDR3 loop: CASSEGSTTGLATQYF. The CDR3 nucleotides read TGTGCCAGCAGTGAAGGGTCAACGACAGGGTTGGCGACCCAGTACTTC.

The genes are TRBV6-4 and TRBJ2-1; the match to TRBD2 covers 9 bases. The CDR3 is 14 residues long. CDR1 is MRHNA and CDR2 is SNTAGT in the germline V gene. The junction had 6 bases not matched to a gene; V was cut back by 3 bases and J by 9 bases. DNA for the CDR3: TGTGCCAGCAGTGAAGGCGGGGGGGCCACTGAGCAGTTCTTC. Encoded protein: CASSEGGGATEQFF.

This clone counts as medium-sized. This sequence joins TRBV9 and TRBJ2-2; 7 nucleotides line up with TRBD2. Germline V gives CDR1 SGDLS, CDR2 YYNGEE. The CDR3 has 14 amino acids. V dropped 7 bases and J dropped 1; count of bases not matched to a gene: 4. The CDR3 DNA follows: TGTGCCAGCTCTAGCGGACAGAACACCGGGGAGCTGTTTTTT. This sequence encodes CASSSGQNTGELFF.

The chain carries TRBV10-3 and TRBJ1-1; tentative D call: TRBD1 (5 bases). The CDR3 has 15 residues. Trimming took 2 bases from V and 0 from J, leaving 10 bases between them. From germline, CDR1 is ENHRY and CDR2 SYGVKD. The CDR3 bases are TGTGCCATCAGTGAGAGGGGCAGGGTGAACACTGAAGCTTTCTTT. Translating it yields CAISERGRVNTEAFF.

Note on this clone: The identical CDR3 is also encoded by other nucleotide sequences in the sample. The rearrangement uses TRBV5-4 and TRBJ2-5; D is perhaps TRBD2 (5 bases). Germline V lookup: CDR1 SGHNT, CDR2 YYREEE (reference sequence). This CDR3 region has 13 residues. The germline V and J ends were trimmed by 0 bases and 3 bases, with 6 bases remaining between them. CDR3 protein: CASSLGREETQYF. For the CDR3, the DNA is TGTGCCAGCAGCTTGGGGCGGGAAGAGACCCAGTACTTC.

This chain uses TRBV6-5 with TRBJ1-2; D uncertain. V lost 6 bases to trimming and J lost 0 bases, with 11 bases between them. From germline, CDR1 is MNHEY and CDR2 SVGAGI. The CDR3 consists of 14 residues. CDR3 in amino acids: CASRFSGTNYGYTF. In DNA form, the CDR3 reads TGTGCCAGCAGATTCTCCGGGACTAACTATGGCTACACCTTC.

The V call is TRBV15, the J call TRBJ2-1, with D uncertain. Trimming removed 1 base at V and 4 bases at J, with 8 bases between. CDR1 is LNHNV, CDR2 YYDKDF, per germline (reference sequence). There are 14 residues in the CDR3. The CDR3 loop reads CATSRVTPYNEQFF. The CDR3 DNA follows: TGTGCCACCAGCAGAGTTACCCCATACAATGAGCAGTTCTTC. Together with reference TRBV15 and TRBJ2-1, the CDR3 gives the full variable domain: DAMVIQNPRYQVTQFGKPVTLSCSQTLNHNVMYWYQQKSSQAPKLLFHYYDKDFNNEADTPDNFQSRRPNTSFCFLDIRSPGLGDTAMYLCATSRVTPYNEQFFGPGTRLTVL.

The CDR3 protein is CASSNRQGTDTQYF. The CDR3 bases are TGTGCCAGCAGTAACCGACAGGGCACAGATACGCAGTATTTT. The chain recombines TRBV2 with TRBJ2-3, with D perhaps TRBD1 (6 bases). The CDR3 totals 14 residues. Germline-derived CDR1 and CDR2 are SNHLY and FYNNEI. V lost 5 bases and J lost 1, with 10 bases in between.

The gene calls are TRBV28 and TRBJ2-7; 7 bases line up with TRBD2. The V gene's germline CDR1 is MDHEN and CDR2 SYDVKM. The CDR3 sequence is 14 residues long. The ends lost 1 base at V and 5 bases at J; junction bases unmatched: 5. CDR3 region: CASSLYLAVHEQYF. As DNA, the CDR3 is TGTGCCAGCAGTTTATATCTAGCGGTCCACGAGCAGTACTTC.

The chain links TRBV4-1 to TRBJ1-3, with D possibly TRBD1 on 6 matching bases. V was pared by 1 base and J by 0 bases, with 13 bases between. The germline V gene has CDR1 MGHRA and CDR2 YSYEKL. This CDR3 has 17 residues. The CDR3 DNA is TGCGCCAGCAGCCAAGTTCAGGGGATGAGCTCTGGAAACACCATATATTTT. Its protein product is CASSQVQGMSSGNTIYF.

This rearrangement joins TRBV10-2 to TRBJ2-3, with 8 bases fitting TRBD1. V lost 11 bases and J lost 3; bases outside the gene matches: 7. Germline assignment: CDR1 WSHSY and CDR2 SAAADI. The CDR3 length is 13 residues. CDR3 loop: CAGSRQGTDTQYF. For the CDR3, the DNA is TGCGCCGGGTCCCGACAGGGGACAGATACGCAGTATTTT.

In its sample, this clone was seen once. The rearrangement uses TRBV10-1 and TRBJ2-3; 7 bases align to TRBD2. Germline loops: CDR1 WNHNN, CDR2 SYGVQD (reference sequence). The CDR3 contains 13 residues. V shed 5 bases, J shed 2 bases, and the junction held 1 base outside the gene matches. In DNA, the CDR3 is TGCGCCAGCAGTAGGGACTACACAGATACGCAGTATTTT. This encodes CASSRDYTDTQYF.

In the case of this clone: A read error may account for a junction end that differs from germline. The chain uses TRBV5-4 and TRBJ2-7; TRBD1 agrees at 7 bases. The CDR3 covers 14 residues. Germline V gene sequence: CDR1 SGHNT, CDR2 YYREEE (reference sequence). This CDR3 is CASSQETGSYEQYF. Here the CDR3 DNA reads TGCGCCAGCAGCCAAGAGACAGGGTCCTACGAGCAGTACTTC.

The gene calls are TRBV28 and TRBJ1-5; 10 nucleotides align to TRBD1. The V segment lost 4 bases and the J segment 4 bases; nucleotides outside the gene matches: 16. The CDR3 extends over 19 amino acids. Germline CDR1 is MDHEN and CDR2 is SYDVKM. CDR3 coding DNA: TGTGCCAGCAGTTCGTGGGACAGGGGAAGAGTGGGCGTTAATCAGCCCCAGCATTTT. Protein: CASSSWDRGRVGVNQPQHF.

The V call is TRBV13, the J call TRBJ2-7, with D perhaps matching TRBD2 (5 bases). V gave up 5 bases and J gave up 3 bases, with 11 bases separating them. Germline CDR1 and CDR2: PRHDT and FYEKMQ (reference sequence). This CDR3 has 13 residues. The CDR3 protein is CASSLNRGYEQYV. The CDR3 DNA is TGTGCCAGCAGCCTAAACCGGGGCTACGAGCAGTACGTC.

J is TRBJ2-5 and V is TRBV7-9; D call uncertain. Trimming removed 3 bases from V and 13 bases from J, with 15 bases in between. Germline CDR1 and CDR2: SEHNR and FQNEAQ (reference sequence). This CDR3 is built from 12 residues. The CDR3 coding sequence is TGTGCCAGCAGCTTTACCGACGCGAAACCGTACTTC. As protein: CASSFTDAKPYF. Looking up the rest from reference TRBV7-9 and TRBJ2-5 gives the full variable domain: DTGVSQNPRHKITKRGQNVTFRCDPISEHNRLYWYRQTLGQGPEFLTYFQNEAQLEKSRLLSDRFSAERPKGSFSTLEIQRTEQGDSAMYLCASSFTDAKPYFGPGTRLLVL.

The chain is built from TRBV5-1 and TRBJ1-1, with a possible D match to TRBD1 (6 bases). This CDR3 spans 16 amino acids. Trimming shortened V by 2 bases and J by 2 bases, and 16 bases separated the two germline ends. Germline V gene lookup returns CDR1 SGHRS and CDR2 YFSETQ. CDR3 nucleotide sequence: TGCGCCAGCAGCTTCTTCTCGGCAGGGGTTAACACTGAAGCTTTCTTT. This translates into CASSFFSAGVNTEAFF.

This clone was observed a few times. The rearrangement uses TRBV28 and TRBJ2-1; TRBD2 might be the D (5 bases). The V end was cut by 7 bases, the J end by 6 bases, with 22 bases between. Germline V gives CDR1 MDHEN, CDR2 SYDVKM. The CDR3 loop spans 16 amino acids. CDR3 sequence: CASTLDRGPRGNEQFF. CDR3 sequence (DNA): TGTGCCAGCACCCTGGATCGAGGGCCTAGAGGCAATGAGCAGTTCTTC.

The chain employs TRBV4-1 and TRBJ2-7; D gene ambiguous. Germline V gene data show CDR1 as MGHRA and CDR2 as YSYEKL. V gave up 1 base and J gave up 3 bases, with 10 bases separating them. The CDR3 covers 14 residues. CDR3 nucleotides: TGCGCCAGCAGCCAAGCGGTGAACGGCTACGAGCAGTACGTC. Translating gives CASSQAVNGYEQYV.

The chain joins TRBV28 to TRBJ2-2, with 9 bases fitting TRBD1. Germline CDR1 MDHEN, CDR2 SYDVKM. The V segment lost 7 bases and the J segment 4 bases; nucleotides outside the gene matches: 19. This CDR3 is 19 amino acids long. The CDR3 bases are TGTGCCAGCAACCTAGTTATAGGACAGGGGAAGGGGAGCACCGGGGAGCTGTTTTTT. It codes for CASNLVIGQGKGSTGELFF.

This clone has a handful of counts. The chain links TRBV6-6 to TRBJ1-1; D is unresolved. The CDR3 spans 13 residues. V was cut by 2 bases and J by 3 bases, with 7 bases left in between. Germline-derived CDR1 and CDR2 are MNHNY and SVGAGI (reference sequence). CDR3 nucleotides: TGTGCCAGCAGTTACACCATGGACACTGAAGCTTTCTTT. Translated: CASSYTMDTEAFF.